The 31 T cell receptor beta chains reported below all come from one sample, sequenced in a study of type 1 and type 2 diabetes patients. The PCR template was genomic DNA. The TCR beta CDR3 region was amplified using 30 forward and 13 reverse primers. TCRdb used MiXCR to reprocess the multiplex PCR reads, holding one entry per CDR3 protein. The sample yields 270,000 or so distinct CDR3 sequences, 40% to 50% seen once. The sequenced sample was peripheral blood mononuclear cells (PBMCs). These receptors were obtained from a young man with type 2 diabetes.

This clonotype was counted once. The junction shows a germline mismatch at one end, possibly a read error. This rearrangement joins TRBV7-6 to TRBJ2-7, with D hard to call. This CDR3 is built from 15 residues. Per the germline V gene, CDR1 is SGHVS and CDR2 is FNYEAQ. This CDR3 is CASGFVSALENEQYF. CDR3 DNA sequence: TGTGCCAGCGGCTTCGTTTCGGCTCTGGAGAACGAGCAGTACTTC.

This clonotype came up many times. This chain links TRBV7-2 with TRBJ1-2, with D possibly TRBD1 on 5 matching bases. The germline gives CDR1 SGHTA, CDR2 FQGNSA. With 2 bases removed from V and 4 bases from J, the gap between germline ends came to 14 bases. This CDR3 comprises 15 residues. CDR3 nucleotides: TGTGCCAGCAGCTTATCAGGGCAGATACCCTATGGCTACACCTTC. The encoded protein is CASSLSGQIPYGYTF.

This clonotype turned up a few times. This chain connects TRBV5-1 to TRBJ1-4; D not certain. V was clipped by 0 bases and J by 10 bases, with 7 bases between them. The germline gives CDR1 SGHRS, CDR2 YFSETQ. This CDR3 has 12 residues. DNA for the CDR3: TGCGCCAGCAGCTTGGATTACGGAAAACTGTTTTTT. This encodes CASSLDYGKLFF.

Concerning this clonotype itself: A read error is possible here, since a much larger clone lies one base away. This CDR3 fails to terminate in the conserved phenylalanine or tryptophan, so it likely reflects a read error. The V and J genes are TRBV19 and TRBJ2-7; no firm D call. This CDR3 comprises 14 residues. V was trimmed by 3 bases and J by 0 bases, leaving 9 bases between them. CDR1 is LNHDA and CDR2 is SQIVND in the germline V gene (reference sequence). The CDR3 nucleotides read TGTGCCAGTAGTATGTTCCGTAGCTCCTACGAGCAGTACTCC. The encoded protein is CASSMFRSSYEQYS.

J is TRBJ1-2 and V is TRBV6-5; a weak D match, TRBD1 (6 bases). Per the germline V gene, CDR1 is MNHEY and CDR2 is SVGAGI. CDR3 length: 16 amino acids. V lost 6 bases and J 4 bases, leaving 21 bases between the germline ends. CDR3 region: CASSEGGHPVGYGYTF. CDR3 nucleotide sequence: TGTGCCAGCAGCGAGGGGGGACACCCCGTGGGCTATGGCTACACCTTC.

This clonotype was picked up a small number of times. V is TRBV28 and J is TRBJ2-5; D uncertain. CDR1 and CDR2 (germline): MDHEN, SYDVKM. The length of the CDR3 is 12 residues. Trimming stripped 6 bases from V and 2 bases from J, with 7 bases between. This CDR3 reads CASSLLQETQYF. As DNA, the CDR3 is TGTGCCAGCAGCCTTTTGCAAGAGACCCAGTACTTC.

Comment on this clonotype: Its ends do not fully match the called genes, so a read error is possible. CDR3 nucleotides: TGTGCCAGCAGCTTAGCCGGCGGCTACACAGATACGCATTATTTT. Translating it yields CASSLAGGYTDTHYF. The chain joins TRBV7-2 to TRBJ2-3; D remains unclear. CDR3 length: 15 residues. The V gene's germline CDR1 is SGHTA and CDR2 FQGNSA.

The CDR3 loop is CASSMDRYGYTF. CDR3 coding DNA: TGTGCCAGTAGTATGGATCGGTATGGCTACACCTTC. This rearrangement joins TRBV19 to TRBJ1-2, with no clear D. Germline-derived CDR1 and CDR2 are LNHDA and SQIVND (reference sequence). There are 12 residues in the CDR3. V was pared by 3 bases and J by 5 bases, with 7 bases between.

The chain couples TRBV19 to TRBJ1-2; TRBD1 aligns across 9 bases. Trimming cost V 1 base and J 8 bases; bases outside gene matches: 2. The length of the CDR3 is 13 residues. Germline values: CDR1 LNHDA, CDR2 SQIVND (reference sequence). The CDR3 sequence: CASSIVGTGGYTF. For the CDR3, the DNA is TGTGCCAGTAGTATAGTGGGGACAGGGGGCTACACCTTC.

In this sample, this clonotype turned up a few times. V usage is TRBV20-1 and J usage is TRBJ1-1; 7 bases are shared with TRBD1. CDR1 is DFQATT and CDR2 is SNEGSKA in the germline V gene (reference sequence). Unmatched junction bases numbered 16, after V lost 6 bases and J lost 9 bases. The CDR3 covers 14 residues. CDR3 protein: CSAGGGTDYSKAFF. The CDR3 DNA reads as TGCAGTGCCGGGGGGGGGACAGATTATTCAAAAGCTTTCTTT.

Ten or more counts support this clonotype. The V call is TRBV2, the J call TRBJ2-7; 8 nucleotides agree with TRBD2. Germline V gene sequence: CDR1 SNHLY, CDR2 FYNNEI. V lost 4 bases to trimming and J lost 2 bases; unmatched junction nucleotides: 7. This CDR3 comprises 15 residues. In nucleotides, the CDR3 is TGTGCCAGCAGTGCCTCGGGAGGGGTGACCTACGAGCAGTACTTC. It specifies CASSASGGVTYEQYF.

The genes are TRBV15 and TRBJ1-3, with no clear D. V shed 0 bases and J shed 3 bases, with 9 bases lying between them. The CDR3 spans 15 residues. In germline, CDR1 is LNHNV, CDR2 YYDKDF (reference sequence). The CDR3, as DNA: TGTGCCACCAGCAGAGATAGTTGGGTTGGAAACACCATATATTTT. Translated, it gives CATSRDSWVGNTIYF.

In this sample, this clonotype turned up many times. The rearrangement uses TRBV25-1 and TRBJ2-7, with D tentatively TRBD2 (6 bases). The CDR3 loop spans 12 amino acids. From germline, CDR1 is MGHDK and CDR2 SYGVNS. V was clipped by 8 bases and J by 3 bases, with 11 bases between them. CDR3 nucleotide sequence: TGTGCCAGCGGAGGGAAACACTACGAGCAGTACTTC. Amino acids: CASGGKHYEQYF.

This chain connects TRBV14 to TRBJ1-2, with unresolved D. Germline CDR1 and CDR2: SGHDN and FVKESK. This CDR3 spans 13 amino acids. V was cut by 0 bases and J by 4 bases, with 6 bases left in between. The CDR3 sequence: CASSQDSSYGYTF. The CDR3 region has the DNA TGTGCCAGCAGCCAAGATTCGAGCTATGGCTACACCTTC.

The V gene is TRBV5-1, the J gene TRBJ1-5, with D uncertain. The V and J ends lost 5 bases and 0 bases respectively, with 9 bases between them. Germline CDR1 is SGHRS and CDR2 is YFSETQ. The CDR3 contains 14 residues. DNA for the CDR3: TGCGCCAGCAGACCTGATAATAGCAATCAGCCCCAGCATTTT. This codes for CASRPDNSNQPQHF.

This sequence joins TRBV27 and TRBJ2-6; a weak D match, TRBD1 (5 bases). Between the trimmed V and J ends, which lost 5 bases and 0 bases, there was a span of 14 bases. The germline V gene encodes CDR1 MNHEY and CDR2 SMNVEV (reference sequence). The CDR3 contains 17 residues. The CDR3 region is CASSPTGTYSGANVLTF. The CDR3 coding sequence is TGTGCCAGCAGTCCCACAGGAACCTACTCTGGGGCCAACGTCCTGACTTTC.

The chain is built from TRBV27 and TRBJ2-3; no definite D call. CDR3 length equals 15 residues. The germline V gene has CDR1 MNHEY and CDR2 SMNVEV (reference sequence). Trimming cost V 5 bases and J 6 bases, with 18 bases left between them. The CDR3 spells CASSRSFAFADTQYF. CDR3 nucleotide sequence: TGTGCCAGCAGTCGATCGTTCGCGTTTGCGGATACGCAGTATTTT.

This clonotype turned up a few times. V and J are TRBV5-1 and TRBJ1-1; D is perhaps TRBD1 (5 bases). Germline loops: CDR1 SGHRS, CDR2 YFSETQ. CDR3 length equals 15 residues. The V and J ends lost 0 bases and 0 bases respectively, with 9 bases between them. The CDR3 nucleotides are TGCGCCAGCAGCTTGGAGGGGCAGATGAACACTGAAGCTTTCTTT. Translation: CASSLEGQMNTEAFF.

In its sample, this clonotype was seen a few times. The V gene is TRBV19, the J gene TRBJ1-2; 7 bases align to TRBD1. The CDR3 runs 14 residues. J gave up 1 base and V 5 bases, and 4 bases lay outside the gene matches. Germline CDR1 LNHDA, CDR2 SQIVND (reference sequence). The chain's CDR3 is CASSYRGGNYGYTF. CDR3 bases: TGTGCCAGTAGTTACAGGGGCGGTAACTATGGCTACACCTTC.

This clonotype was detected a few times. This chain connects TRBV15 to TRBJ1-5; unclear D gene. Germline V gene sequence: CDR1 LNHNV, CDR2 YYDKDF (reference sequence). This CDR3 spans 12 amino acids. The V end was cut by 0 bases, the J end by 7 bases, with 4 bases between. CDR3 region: CATSREEQPQHF. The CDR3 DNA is TGTGCCACCAGCAGAGAAGAGCAGCCCCAGCATTTT.

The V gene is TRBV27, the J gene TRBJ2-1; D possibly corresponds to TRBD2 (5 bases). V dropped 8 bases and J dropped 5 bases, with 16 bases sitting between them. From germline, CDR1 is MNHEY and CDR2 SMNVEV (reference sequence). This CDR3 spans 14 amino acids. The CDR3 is CASGLLAAHNEQFF. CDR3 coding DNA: TGTGCCAGCGGACTGTTGGCGGCACACAATGAGCAGTTCTTC.

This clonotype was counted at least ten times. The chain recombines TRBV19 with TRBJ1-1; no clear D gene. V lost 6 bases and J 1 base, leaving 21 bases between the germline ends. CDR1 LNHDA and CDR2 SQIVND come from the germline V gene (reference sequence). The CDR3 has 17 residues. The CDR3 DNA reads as TGTGCCAGTAGCACACCCTTCGCACAGACTGCGAACACTGAAGCTTTCTTT. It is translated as CASSTPFAQTANTEAFF.

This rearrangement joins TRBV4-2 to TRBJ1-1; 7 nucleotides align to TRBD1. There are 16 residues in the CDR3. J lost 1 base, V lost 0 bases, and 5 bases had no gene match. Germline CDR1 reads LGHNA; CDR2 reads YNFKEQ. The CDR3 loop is CASSQDRGPWNTEAFF. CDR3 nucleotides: TGTGCCAGCAGCCAAGATAGGGGGCCGTGGAACACTGAAGCTTTCTTT.

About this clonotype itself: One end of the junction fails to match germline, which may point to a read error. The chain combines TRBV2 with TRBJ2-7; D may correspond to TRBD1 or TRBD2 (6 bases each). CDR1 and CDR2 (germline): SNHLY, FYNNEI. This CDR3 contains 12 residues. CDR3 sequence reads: CASTEGGGLPPF. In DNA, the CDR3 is TGTGCCAGCACCGAGGGGGGTGGCCTCCCTCCTTTC.

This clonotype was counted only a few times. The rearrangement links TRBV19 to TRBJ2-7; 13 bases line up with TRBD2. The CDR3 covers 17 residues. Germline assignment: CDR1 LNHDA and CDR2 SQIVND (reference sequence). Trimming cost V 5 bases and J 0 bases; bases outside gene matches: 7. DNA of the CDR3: TGTGCCAGTAGTCGGGGACTAGCGGGACTAAGCTCCTACGAGCAGTACTTC. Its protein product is CASSRGLAGLSSYEQYF.

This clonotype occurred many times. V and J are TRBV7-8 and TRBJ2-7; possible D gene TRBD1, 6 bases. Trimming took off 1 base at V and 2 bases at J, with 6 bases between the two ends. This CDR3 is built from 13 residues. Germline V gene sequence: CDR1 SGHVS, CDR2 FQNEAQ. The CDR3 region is CASSLDRAYEQYF. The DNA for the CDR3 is TGTGCCAGCAGCTTAGACAGGGCCTACGAGCAGTACTTC.

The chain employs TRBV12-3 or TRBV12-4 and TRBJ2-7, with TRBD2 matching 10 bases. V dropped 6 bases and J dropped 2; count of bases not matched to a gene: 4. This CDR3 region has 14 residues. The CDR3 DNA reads TGTGCCAGCAGCATAGCGGGAGGTCCCTACGAGCAGTACTTC. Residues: CASSIAGGPYEQYF.

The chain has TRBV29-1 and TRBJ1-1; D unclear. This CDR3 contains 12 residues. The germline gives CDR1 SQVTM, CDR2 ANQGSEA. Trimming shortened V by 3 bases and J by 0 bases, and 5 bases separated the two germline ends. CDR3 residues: CSVDRMNTEAFF. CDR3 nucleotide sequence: TGCAGCGTTGACAGAATGAACACTGAAGCTTTCTTT.

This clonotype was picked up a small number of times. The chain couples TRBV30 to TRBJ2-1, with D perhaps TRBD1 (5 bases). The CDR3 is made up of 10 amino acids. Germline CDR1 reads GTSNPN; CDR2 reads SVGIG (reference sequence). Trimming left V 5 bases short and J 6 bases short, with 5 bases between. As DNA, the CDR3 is TGTGCCTGGGGGGCCAATGAGCAGTTCTTC. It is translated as CAWGANEQFF.

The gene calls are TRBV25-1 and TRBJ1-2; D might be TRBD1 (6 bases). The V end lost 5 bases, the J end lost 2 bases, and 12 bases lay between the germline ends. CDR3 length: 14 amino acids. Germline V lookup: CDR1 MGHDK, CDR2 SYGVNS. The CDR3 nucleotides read TGTGCCAGCAGTTTCACGGACAGAAACTATGGCTACACCTTC. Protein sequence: CASSFTDRNYGYTF.

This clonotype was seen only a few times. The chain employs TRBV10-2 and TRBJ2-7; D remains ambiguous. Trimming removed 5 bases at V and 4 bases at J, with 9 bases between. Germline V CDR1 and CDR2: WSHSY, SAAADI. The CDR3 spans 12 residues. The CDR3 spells CASSSEKYEQYF. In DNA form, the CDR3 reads TGCGCCAGCAGTTCCGAAAAGTACGAGCAGTACTTC.